This is a list of T cell receptor beta chains from one sample in a study of OX40 agonist ivuxolimab in advanced cancers. Here immunoSEQ multiplex PCR was the method, and the copy in TCRdb shows in-frame clones only, minus some. The sample gives under 90,000 clones, roughly 85% of which show up once; roughly 0.22% is in the top ten. The source was CD4+ or CD8+ T cells sorted from blood, collected in a trial of the OX40 agonist ivuxolimab. These receptors all stem from an adult with an advanced solid tumor such as melanoma, head and neck, liver or kidney cancer. Both conserved end residues are part of each CDR3. The D gene is left open where the match is weak. The size of a clone is reported for some rows only, either as once, few or many, or as a class for expanded clones.

length: 15
D: TRBD1
J: TRBJ1-6
size: few
V: TRBV19
DNA: TGTGCCAGTAGTATAAAGACAGGGTGGGTCTCACCCCTCCACTTT
CDR3: CASSIKTGWVSPLHF

length: 13
D: NA
J: TRBJ2-1
size: NA
V: TRBV29-1
DNA: TGCAGCGTGAGGGCACAGCCCTACGGTGAGCAGTTCTTC
CDR3: CSVRAQPYGEQFF

length: 15
D: NA
J: TRBJ2-6
size: NA
V: TRBV9
DNA: TGTGCCAGCAGCGTACGGGGATCTGGGGCCAACGTCCTGACTTTC
CDR3: CASSVRGSGANVLTF

length: 17
D: NA
J: TRBJ2-2
size: NA
V: TRBV9
DNA: TGTGCCAGCAGCGTCACGACCGGGACTCCTGCCGCTGGGGAGCTGTTTTTT
CDR3: CASSVTTGTPAAGELFF

length: 16
D: TRBD1
J: TRBJ2-7
size: NA
V: TRBV11-2
DNA: TGTGCCAGCAGCTTGGGGGACAGCCGAATTTCCTACGAGCAGTACTTC
CDR3: CASSLGDSRISYEQYF

length: 14
D: NA
J: TRBJ1-1
size: few
V: TRBV9
DNA: TGTGCCAGCAGCGTAGTCTCGGACGGAACACAAGCTTTCTTT
CDR3: CASSVVSDGTQAFF

length: 13
D: NA
J: TRBJ2-3
size: NA
V: TRBV27
DNA: TGTGCCAGCAGCCCGGGGGTCACAGATACGCAGTATTTT
CDR3: CASSPGVTDTQYF

length: 13
D: TRBD1
J: TRBJ1-2
size: NA
V: TRBV10-2
DNA: TGCGCCAGCTTCGGACAGGAAACCTATGGCTACACCTTC
CDR3: CASFGQETYGYTF

length: 14
D: NA
J: TRBJ1-4
size: NA
V: TRBV5-5
DNA: TGTGCCAGCAGCTTGGAGGGCAGGGGTGAAAAACTGTTTTTT
CDR3: CASSLEGRGEKLFF

length: 15
D: TRBD2
J: TRBJ2-2
size: NA
V: TRBV5-1
DNA: TGCGCCAGCAGCCAGCTAGCGGGGGGTCCCGGGGAGCTGTTTTTT
CDR3: CASSQLAGGPGELFF

length: 13
D: NA
J: TRBJ2-1
size: NA
V: TRBV6-5
DNA: TGTGCCAGCAGCCCTCGGCCGAAGAATGAGCAGTTCTTC
CDR3: CASSPRPKNEQFF

length: 16
D: TRBD2
J: TRBJ2-1
size: NA
V: TRBV4-3
DNA: TGCGCCAGCAGCCAATTCGGACTAGCGGGGTACAATGAGCAGTTCTTC
CDR3: CASSQFGLAGYNEQFF

length: 14
D: NA
J: TRBJ2-2
size: NA
V: TRBV19
DNA: TGTGCCAGTAGTAAGTCAGGGTTAACCGGGGAGCTGTTTTTT
CDR3: CASSKSGLTGELFF

length: 16
D: NA
J: TRBJ2-1
size: NA
V: TRBV7-8
DNA: TGTGCCAGCAGCTTAACATTCGCGGTCTCCTACAATGAGCAGTTCTTC
CDR3: CASSLTFAVSYNEQFF

length: 14
D: NA
J: TRBJ2-7
size: few
V: TRBV19
DNA: TGTGCCAGTAGTATAAACGCAGGGTTCAACGAGCAGTACTTC
CDR3: CASSINAGFNEQYF

length: 16
D: TRBD2
J: TRBJ2-3
size: NA
V: TRBV18
DNA: TGTGCCAGCTCACCGGCCGGGACTAGCGGGAGGGATACGCAGTATTTT
CDR3: CASSPAGTSGRDTQYF